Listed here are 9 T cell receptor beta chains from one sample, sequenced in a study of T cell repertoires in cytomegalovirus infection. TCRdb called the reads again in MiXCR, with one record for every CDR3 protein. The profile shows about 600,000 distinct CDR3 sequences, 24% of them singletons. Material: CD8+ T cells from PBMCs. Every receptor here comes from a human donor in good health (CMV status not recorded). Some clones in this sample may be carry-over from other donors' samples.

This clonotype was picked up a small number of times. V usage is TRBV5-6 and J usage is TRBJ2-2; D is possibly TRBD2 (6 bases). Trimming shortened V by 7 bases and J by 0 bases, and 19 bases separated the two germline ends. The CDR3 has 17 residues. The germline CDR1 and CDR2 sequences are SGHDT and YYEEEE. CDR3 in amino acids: CASRPTSGVSNTGELFF. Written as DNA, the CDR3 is TGTGCCAGCCGTCCTACATCGGGGGTCTCGAACACCGGGGAGCTGTTTTTT. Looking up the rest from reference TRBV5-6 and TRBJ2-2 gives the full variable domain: DAGVTQSPTHLIKTRGQQVTLRCSPKSGHDTVSWYQQALGQGPQFIFQYYEEEERQRGNFPDRFSGHQFPNYSSELNVNALLLGDSALYLCASRPTSGVSNTGELFFGEGSRLTVL.

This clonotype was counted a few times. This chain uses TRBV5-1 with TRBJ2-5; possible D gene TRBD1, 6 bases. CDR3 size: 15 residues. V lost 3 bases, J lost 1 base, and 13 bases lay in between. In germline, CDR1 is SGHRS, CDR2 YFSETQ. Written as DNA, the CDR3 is TGCGCCAGCAGCTCCGGGACAAAGGCCCAAGAGACCCAGTACTTC. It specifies CASSSGTKAQETQYF.

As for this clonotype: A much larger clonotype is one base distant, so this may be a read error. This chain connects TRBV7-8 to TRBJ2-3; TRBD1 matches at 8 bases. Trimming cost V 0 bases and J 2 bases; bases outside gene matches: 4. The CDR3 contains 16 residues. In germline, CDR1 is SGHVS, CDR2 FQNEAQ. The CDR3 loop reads CASSLATGEDTDTQYF. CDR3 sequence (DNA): TGTGCCAGCAGCTTAGCGACAGGGGAGGACACAGATACGCAGTATTTT. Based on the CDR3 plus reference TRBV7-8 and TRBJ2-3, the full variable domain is GAGVSQSPRYKVAKRGQDVALRCDPISGHVSLFWYQQALGQGPEFLTYFQNEAQLDKSGLPSDRFFAERPEGSVSTLKIQRTQQEDSAVYLCASSLATGEDTDTQYFGPGTRLTVL.

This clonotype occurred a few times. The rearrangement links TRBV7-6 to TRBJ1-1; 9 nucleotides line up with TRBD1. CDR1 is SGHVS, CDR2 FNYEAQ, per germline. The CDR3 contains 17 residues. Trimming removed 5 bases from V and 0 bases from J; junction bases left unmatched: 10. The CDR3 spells CASSKGTGLRVNTEAFF. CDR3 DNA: TGTGCCAGCAGCAAAGGGACAGGGTTAAGAGTGAACACTGAAGCTTTCTTT.

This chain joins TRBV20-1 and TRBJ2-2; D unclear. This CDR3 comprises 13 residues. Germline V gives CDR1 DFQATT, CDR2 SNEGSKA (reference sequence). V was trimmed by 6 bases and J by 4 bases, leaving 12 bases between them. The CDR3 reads CSATGSITGELFF. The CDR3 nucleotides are TGCAGTGCCACCGGGTCCATCACCGGGGAGCTGTTTTTT.

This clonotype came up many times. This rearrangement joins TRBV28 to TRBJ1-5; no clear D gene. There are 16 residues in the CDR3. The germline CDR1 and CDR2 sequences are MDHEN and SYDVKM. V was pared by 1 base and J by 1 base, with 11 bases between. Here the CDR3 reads CASSLLAGISNQPQHF. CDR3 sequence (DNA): TGTGCCAGCAGTTTATTGGCGGGTATAAGCAATCAGCCCCAGCATTTT. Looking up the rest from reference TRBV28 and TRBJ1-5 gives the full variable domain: DVKVTQSSRYLVKRTGEKVFLECVQDMDHENMFWYRQDPGLGLRLIYFSYDVKMKEKGDIPEGYSVSREKKERFSLILESASTNQTSMYLCASSLLAGISNQPQHFGDGTRLSIL.

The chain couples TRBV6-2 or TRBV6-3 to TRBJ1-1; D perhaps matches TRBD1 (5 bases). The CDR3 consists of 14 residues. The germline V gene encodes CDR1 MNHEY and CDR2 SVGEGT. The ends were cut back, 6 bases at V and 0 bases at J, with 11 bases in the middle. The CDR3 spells CASSWTKMNTEAFF. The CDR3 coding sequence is TGTGCCAGCAGCTGGACAAAGATGAACACTGAAGCTTTCTTT.

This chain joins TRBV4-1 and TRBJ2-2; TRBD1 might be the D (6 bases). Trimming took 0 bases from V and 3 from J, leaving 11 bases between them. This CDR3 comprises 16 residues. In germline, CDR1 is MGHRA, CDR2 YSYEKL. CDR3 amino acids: CASSQEGHDYTGELFF. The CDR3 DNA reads TGCGCCAGCAGCCAAGAGGGACACGATTACACCGGGGAGCTGTTTTTT.

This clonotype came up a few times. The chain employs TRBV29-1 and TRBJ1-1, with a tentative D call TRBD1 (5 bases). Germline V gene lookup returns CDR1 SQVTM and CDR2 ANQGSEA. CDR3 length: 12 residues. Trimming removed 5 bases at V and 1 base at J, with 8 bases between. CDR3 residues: CSVSQGNTEAFF. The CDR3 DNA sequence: TGCAGCGTTTCCCAGGGGAACACTGAAGCTTTCTTT.